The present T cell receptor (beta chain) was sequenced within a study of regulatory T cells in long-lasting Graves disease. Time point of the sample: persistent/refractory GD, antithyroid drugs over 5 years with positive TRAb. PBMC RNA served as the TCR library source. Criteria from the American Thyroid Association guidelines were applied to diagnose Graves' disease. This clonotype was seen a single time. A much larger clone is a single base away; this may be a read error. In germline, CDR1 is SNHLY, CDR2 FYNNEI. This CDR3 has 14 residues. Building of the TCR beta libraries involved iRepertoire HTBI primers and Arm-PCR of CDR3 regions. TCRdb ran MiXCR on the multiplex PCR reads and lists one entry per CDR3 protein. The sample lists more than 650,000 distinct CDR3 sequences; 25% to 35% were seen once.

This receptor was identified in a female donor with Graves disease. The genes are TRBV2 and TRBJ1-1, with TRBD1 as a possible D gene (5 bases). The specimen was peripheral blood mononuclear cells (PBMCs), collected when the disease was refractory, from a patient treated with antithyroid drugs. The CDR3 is CASSAQGLNAEAFF. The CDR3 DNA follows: TGTGCCAGCAGTGCCCAGGGCCTGAACGCTGAAGCTTTCTTT.